Listed below are T cell receptor beta chains from one sample, sequenced in a study of T cell responses to AZD1222 COVID-19 vaccine. Assay used: immunoSEQ multiplex PCR; TCRdb lists only in-frame clones, some missing. The sample holds 120,000 or so clones; 75% to 90% are singletons and the top ten take 6% to 8.5%. The sequencing used peripheral blood, collected 28 days after the second AZD1222 dose. These receptors came from an adult who received the AZD1222 COVID-19 vaccine. Each CDR3 is given with its conserved first and last residue. Each record gives: V gene, D gene, clone size, J gene, CDR3 DNA, CDR3 protein. D genes are given only for firm matches. The listing skips clone size in some rows; elsewhere it reads once, few, many or a size class.

TRBV4-1	-	-	TRBJ2-3	TGCGCCAGCAGCCAGAACTTAGCAACTCTCTATACGCAGTATTTT	CASSQNLATLYTQYF
TRBV20-1	TRBD1	-	TRBJ2-5	TGCAGTGCTAGTGGCCCTGGGACAGGGGATGAGGAGACCCAGTACTTC	CSASGPGTGDEETQYF
TRBV15	TRBD2	-	TRBJ2-3	TGTGCCACCAGCAGAGGCGGGAGCGGGGCAGATACGCAGTATTTT	CATSRGGSGADTQYF
TRBV28	TRBD2	-	TRBJ2-1	TGTGCCAGCAGTTTACGGACTAGTCCGAATGAGCAGTTCTTC	CASSLRTSPNEQFF
TRBV5-8	TRBD2	-	TRBJ2-2	TGTGCCAGCAGCTTTCGACTAGCGGGAGAGGCCGGGGAGCTGTTTTTT	CASSFRLAGEAGELFF
TRBV6-5	-	-	TRBJ1-6	TGTGCCAGTAAACCAACAAAAACAGGGACTTCACCCCTCCACTTT	CASKPTKTGTSPLHF
TRBV2	TRBD2	-	TRBJ2-5	TGTGCCAGCGACCAGGAGGTCACTAGCGGGGCACAAGAGACCCAGTACTTC	CASDQEVTSGAQETQYF
TRBV3-1/TRBV3-2	-	-	TRBJ2-5	TGTGCCAGCAGGGAGGGGGGGGCGCGAGAGACCCAGTACTTC	CASREGGARETQYF
TRBV28	-	-	TRBJ2-5	TGTGCCAGCAGTCTCATCAGGGGAGGGCAAGAGACCCAGTACTTC	CASSLIRGGQETQYF
TRBV28	-	-	TRBJ1-2	TGTGCCAGCAGTCGTTCTGGGACGTATTATGGCTACACCTTC	CASSRSGTYYGYTF
TRBV5-1	-	-	TRBJ2-1	TGCGCCAGCAGCTTGGGCGCGGAACGGGGTGAGCAGTTCTTC	CASSLGAERGEQFF
TRBV7-3	-	-	TRBJ2-1	TGTGCCAGCAGCTTAATGGCCGCCTCTAATGAGCAGTTCTTC	CASSLMAASNEQFF
TRBV24-1	-	once	TRBJ2-3	TGTGCCACCAGTGATTCCAAGACGGTAGATACGCAGTATTTT	CATSDSKTVDTQYF
TRBV28	-	-	TRBJ1-1	TGTGCCAGCAGTCCCCGGCAGGGCGGGAGGGACACTGAAGCTTTCTTT	CASSPRQGGRDTEAFF
TRBV28	-	few	TRBJ1-4	TGTGCCAGCAGTTTACCCCAGGGAGGTTATCGAAAACTGTTTTTT	CASSLPQGGYRKLFF
TRBV19	TRBD1	-	TRBJ2-7	TGTGCCAGTAGCCCACCCCAGGGACAGTCCCGCTACGAGCAGTACTTC	CASSPPQGQSRYEQYF
TRBV9	-	-	TRBJ2-7	TGTGCCAGCAGCCTCACCAGTCAGGGTTCACCGCAGTACTTC	CASSLTSQGSPQYF
TRBV11-2	TRBD1	-	TRBJ1-4	TGTGCCAGCAGCCTAGGGACAGCTGAAAAACTGTTTTTT	CASSLGTAEKLFF
TRBV27	TRBD2	-	TRBJ2-1	TGTGCCAGCAGTTGGGGGACTAGGTGGGACAATGAGCAGTTCTTC	CASSWGTRWDNEQFF
TRBV30	-	-	TRBJ1-1	TGTGCCTGGAGTGTAATGGGGAAGTGGACTGAAGCTTTCTTT	CAWSVMGKWTEAFF
TRBV11-2	TRBD2	-	TRBJ2-7	TGTGCCAGCAGCCCCCGGACTAGCGGGAGGCTACACTTC	CASSPRTSGRLHF
TRBV10-1	TRBD2	-	TRBJ2-1	TGCGCCAGCAGTGATCGGTCGGGACTAGCGGGAGTGAATGAGCAGTTCTTC	CASSDRSGLAGVNEQFF
TRBV10-2	-	-	TRBJ2-7	TGCGCCAGCAGTGACCCCTGGCCGGTGTACACCTACGAGCAGTACTTC	CASSDPWPVYTYEQYF
TRBV5-1	-	-	TRBJ1-1	TGCGCCAGCAGCTTTAAGGGTAACACTGAAGCTTTCTTT	CASSFKGNTEAFF
TRBV10-3	-	-	TRBJ2-2	TGTGCCATCAGGGCGTGGGCTGCAATGTCCACCGGGGAGCTGTTTTTT	CAIRAWAAMSTGELFF
TRBV15	-	few	TRBJ2-3	TGTGCCACCAGCAGAGATTTTACTAGTACAATATCAGATACGCAGTATTTT	CATSRDFTSTISDTQYF
TRBV6-5	-	-	TRBJ1-2	TGTGCCAGCAGTTACTCGGCCAGGGGATTCTATGGCTACACCTTC	CASSYSARGFYGYTF
TRBV5-1	-	once	TRBJ2-3	TGCGCCAGCAGCTTGGCAGCAGGAGTGGATACGCAGTATTTT	CASSLAAGVDTQYF
TRBV13	TRBD1	-	TRBJ2-7	TGTGCCAGCAGCCCAGAGACAGGGGTCGAGCAGTACTTC	CASSPETGVEQYF
TRBV6-1	-	-	TRBJ2-2	TGTGCCAGCAGTAAAGCTTGGGACACCGGGGAGCTGTTTTTT	CASSKAWDTGELFF